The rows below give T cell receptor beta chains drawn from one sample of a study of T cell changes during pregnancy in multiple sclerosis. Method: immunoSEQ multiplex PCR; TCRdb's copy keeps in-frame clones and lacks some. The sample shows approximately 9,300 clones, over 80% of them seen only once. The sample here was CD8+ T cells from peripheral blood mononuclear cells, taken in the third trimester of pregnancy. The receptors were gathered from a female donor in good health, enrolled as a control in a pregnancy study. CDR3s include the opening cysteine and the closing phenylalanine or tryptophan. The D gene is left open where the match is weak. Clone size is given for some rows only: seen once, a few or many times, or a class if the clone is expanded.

CDR3 DNA: TGTGCCAGCAGCGAGTACCAATATGGCTACACCTTC; CDR3 protein: CASSEYQYGYTF; V gene: TRBV14; J gene: TRBJ1-2; clone size: .; D gene: .
CDR3 DNA: TGTGCCAGCACCGAGGACGGGGGGCGCCCAGATACGCAGTATTTT; CDR3 protein: CASTEDGGRPDTQYF; V gene: TRBV6-1; J gene: TRBJ2-3; clone size: .; D gene: .
CDR3 DNA: TGTGCCAGCAGTTTGATAGGGGACACAGATACGCAGTATTTT; CDR3 protein: CASSLIGDTDTQYF; V gene: TRBV28; J gene: TRBJ2-3; clone size: few; D gene: .
CDR3 DNA: TGTGCCAGCAGCGTAGAGGGGCAGGGGCGGAACGAGCAGTACTTC; CDR3 protein: CASSVEGQGRNEQYF; V gene: TRBV9; J gene: TRBJ2-7; clone size: .; D gene: .
CDR3 DNA: TGTGCCAGCAGCTTCCATAGCGGGGGTGCTAGCACAGATACGCAGTATTTT; CDR3 protein: CASSFHSGGASTDTQYF; V gene: TRBV7-2; J gene: TRBJ2-3; clone size: .; D gene: TRBD2
CDR3 DNA: TGTGCCAGCAGTGAACTGGGGAGAATGGCTTTCTTT; CDR3 protein: CASSELGRMAFF; V gene: TRBV6-1; J gene: TRBJ1-1; clone size: .; D gene: .
CDR3 DNA: TGCGCCAGCAGCCAAACTAGCGGGGGAGGAGGAAATGAGCAGTTCTTC; CDR3 protein: CASSQTSGGGGNEQFF; V gene: TRBV4-3; J gene: TRBJ2-1; clone size: .; D gene: TRBD2
CDR3 DNA: TGTGCCATCAGCGCGGGAGAGGAAAGTAATGAGCAGTTCTTC; CDR3 protein: CAISAGEESNEQFF; V gene: TRBV10-3; J gene: TRBJ2-1; clone size: .; D gene: TRBD2
CDR3 DNA: TGCGCCAGCAGCCAAGACGGGGGACAGGGGGCGGAGGGCTACACCTTC; CDR3 protein: CASSQDGGQGAEGYTF; V gene: TRBV4-1; J gene: TRBJ1-2; clone size: few; D gene: TRBD1
CDR3 DNA: TGTGCCAGCAGTGACTCGAGGCAGGGGGATAATTCACCCCTCCACTTT; CDR3 protein: CASSDSRQGDNSPLHF; V gene: TRBV6-4; J gene: TRBJ1-6; clone size: .; D gene: TRBD1
CDR3 DNA: TGCGCCAGCAGCCCACCCGGGACAGGGTTGTACAATGAGCAGTTCTTC; CDR3 protein: CASSPPGTGLYNEQFF; V gene: TRBV5-1; J gene: TRBJ2-1; clone size: .; D gene: TRBD1
CDR3 DNA: TGTGCCAGCAGCTTTGGCGGGGGGGAAATAGATACGCAGTATTTT; CDR3 protein: CASSFGGGEIDTQYF; V gene: TRBV7-8; J gene: TRBJ2-3; clone size: .; D gene: TRBD2
CDR3 DNA: TGTGCCAGCAGCGCCCTACAGGGAGTTGGCACTGAAGCTTTCTTT; CDR3 protein: CASSALQGVGTEAFF; V gene: TRBV7-9; J gene: TRBJ1-1; clone size: once; D gene: .
CDR3 DNA: TGTGCCAGCAGCCAAGAGCGGGGGGGCTACAATGAGCAGTTCTTC; CDR3 protein: CASSQERGGYNEQFF; V gene: TRBV4-2; J gene: TRBJ2-1; clone size: .; D gene: TRBD2
CDR3 DNA: TGTGCCAGCAGGACCGGGGACAGTGGAAACACCATATATTTT; CDR3 protein: CASRTGDSGNTIYF; V gene: TRBV6-5; J gene: TRBJ1-3; clone size: .; D gene: TRBD1
CDR3 DNA: TGCGCCAGCAGCCAAGTCTCCTCTGGAAACACCATATATTTT; CDR3 protein: CASSQVSSGNTIYF; V gene: TRBV4-1; J gene: TRBJ1-3; clone size: .; D gene: .
CDR3 DNA: TGTGCCAGCAGTTTCCGGAGCTATGGCTACACCTTC; CDR3 protein: CASSFRSYGYTF; V gene: TRBV27; J gene: TRBJ1-2; clone size: .; D gene: .
CDR3 DNA: TGTGCCAGCAGCTTAAGCAGGGGGCGATTTGGGGAGACCCAGTACTTC; CDR3 protein: CASSLSRGRFGETQYF; V gene: TRBV7-6; J gene: TRBJ2-5; clone size: .; D gene: TRBD1
CDR3 DNA: TGCGCCAGCAGCCAAGGATTAGGACAGTCCTACGAGCAGTACTTC; CDR3 protein: CASSQGLGQSYEQYF; V gene: TRBV4-1; J gene: TRBJ2-7; clone size: .; D gene: .
CDR3 DNA: TGTGCCAGCAGCGTTGGCGGGGCCAATCAGCCCCAGCATTTT; CDR3 protein: CASSVGGANQPQHF; V gene: TRBV9; J gene: TRBJ1-5; clone size: .; D gene: .
CDR3 DNA: TGTGCCAGCAGTGTGGGGCTCTCAGTAGCCGAGCAGTACTTC; CDR3 protein: CASSVGLSVAEQYF; V gene: TRBV2; J gene: TRBJ2-7; clone size: .; D gene: .
CDR3 DNA: TGTGCCAGCAGCCACAGAGCGGGAGGACTTTACAATGAGCAGTTCTTC; CDR3 protein: CASSHRAGGLYNEQFF; V gene: TRBV9; J gene: TRBJ2-1; clone size: once; D gene: TRBD2
CDR3 DNA: TGTGCCAGTAGGACAGGGGCTAATACTGGGGACATTCAGTACTTC; CDR3 protein: CASRTGANTGDIQYF; V gene: TRBV4-2; J gene: TRBJ2-4; clone size: .; D gene: TRBD1
CDR3 DNA: TGTGCCAGCAGCCCGGGACAGGGTAGTGAAAAACTGTTTTTT; CDR3 protein: CASSPGQGSEKLFF; V gene: TRBV6-4; J gene: TRBJ1-4; clone size: .; D gene: TRBD1
CDR3 DNA: TGTGCTAGTGGTTTCGACGACAGGGGGGCAGCTCCAGCTTTCTTT; CDR3 protein: CASGFDDRGAAPAFF; V gene: TRBV12-5; J gene: TRBJ1-1; clone size: .; D gene: TRBD1
CDR3 DNA: TGTGCCAGCAGCTTAGCGGGGGGGGCGGTCGAAACGCAGTATTTT; CDR3 protein: CASSLAGGAVETQYF; V gene: TRBV7-8; J gene: TRBJ2-3; clone size: .; D gene: .
CDR3 DNA: TGCGCCAGCACCCTAAGGTCCCGCGGTACAGATACGCAGTATTTT; CDR3 protein: CASTLRSRGTDTQYF; V gene: TRBV4-1; J gene: TRBJ2-3; clone size: .; D gene: .
CDR3 DNA: TGTGCCAGCAGTAGGACAGAGAAAGAGACCCAGTACTTC; CDR3 protein: CASSRTEKETQYF; V gene: TRBV2; J gene: TRBJ2-5; clone size: .; D gene: .
CDR3 DNA: TGTGCCAGTAGTATAGCTCAGGGAACTGAAGCTTTCTTT; CDR3 protein: CASSIAQGTEAFF; V gene: TRBV19; J gene: TRBJ1-1; clone size: medium-sized; D gene: .
CDR3 DNA: TGTGCCAGCACCACAGGGACTAGCGGGGGGGCTGGCACAGATACGCAGTATTTT; CDR3 protein: CASTTGTSGGAGTDTQYF; V gene: TRBV25-1; J gene: TRBJ2-3; clone size: .; D gene: TRBD2
CDR3 DNA: TGTGCCAGCAGTTACTCGAATCCAGGGGTCTATGGCTACACCTTC; CDR3 protein: CASSYSNPGVYGYTF; V gene: TRBV6-5; J gene: TRBJ1-2; clone size: .; D gene: .
CDR3 DNA: TGTGCCAGCAGTTTAAGTCCAGGCAACTCCCAAGAGACCCAGTACTTC; CDR3 protein: CASSLSPGNSQETQYF; V gene: TRBV27; J gene: TRBJ2-5; clone size: .; D gene: .
CDR3 DNA: TGCGCCAGCAGCCAGACAGGGAGTGATGGCTACACCTTC; CDR3 protein: CASSQTGSDGYTF; V gene: TRBV4-1; J gene: TRBJ1-2; clone size: .; D gene: TRBD1
CDR3 DNA: TGTGCCAGCAGTGACGGAGCGGGGGATCCGTACAATGAGCAGTTCTTC; CDR3 protein: CASSDGAGDPYNEQFF; V gene: TRBV6-4; J gene: TRBJ2-1; clone size: .; D gene: TRBD2
CDR3 DNA: TGTGCCAGCAGCTCTCCGACAGGGACGAACACTGAAGCTTTCTTT; CDR3 protein: CASSSPTGTNTEAFF; V gene: TRBV7-9; J gene: TRBJ1-1; clone size: .; D gene: TRBD1
CDR3 DNA: TGTGCCTGGAGTGGGGCAGGGAACACTGAAGCTTTCTTT; CDR3 protein: CAWSGAGNTEAFF; V gene: TRBV30; J gene: TRBJ1-1; clone size: once; D gene: .
CDR3 DNA: TGTGCCAGCAGTTCCACCCCCCCGGGACTAGCGGGAGGGGGCCCCAGCACAGATACGCAGTATTTT; CDR3 protein: CASSSTPPGLAGGGPSTDTQYF; V gene: TRBV7-6; J gene: TRBJ2-3; clone size: few; D gene: TRBD2
CDR3 DNA: TGTGCCAGTAAACTCGAAAAACTGTTTTTT; CDR3 protein: CASKLEKLFF; V gene: TRBV19; J gene: TRBJ1-4; clone size: .; D gene: .
CDR3 DNA: TGCGCCAGCAGCCAAGGGGACAGCAACTCTGGGGCCAACGTCCTGACTTTC; CDR3 protein: CASSQGDSNSGANVLTF; V gene: TRBV4-3; J gene: TRBJ2-6; clone size: .; D gene: TRBD1
CDR3 DNA: TGTGCCAGCAGTGAGGGAGGTAGCGCCTCTAATGAGCAGTTCTTC; CDR3 protein: CASSEGGSASNEQFF; V gene: TRBV6-4; J gene: TRBJ2-1; clone size: .; D gene: .
CDR3 DNA: TGTGCCAGCAGCTCCAGAGGGTACGAGCAGTACTTC; CDR3 protein: CASSSRGYEQYF; V gene: TRBV7-8; J gene: TRBJ2-7; clone size: .; D gene: .
CDR3 DNA: TGTGCCAGCAGCCCGGTCCAAGGCGGCGAGCAGTACTTC; CDR3 protein: CASSPVQGGEQYF; V gene: TRBV5-4; J gene: TRBJ2-7; clone size: .; D gene: .
CDR3 DNA: TGTGCCAGCAGCCAACAGGGGGGAAGTTCCACTGAAGTTTTCTTT; CDR3 protein: CASSQQGGSSTEVFF; V gene: TRBV6-4; J gene: TRBJ1-1; clone size: .; D gene: TRBD1
CDR3 DNA: TGTGCCAGCTCGCCAGGAGAGGGTCAGCCCCAGCATTTT; CDR3 protein: CASSPGEGQPQHF; V gene: TRBV6-4; J gene: TRBJ1-5; clone size: .; D gene: .
CDR3 DNA: TGCGCCAGCAGCCAAGATGGGGGCGGCTCCTACTACGAGCAGTACTTC; CDR3 protein: CASSQDGGGSYYEQYF; V gene: TRBV4-1; J gene: TRBJ2-7; clone size: .; D gene: .
CDR3 DNA: TGTGCCAGCAGCTTAGGGGGGCCCGAGCAGTACTTC; CDR3 protein: CASSLGGPEQYF; V gene: TRBV11-2; J gene: TRBJ2-7; clone size: .; D gene: .
CDR3 DNA: TGTGCCTGGAGTGTGGGCAGACCCAATCAGCCCCAGCATTTT; CDR3 protein: CAWSVGRPNQPQHF; V gene: TRBV30; J gene: TRBJ1-5; clone size: once; D gene: .
CDR3 DNA: TGTGCCAGCAGCCCCGTGGGGGGTCTAAGGATGAACACTGAAGCTTTCTTT; CDR3 protein: CASSPVGGLRMNTEAFF; V gene: TRBV7-2; J gene: TRBJ1-1; clone size: few; D gene: .
CDR3 DNA: TGTGCCAGCAGTGCCGCCCCCGGGGCGGGAGCGACAGATACGCAGTATTTT; CDR3 protein: CASSAAPGAGATDTQYF; V gene: TRBV6-4; J gene: TRBJ2-3; clone size: .; D gene: TRBD2
CDR3 DNA: TGTGCCAGCAGGGGAGCCCCCCGGTTCGACGAGCAGTACTTC; CDR3 protein: CASRGAPRFDEQYF; V gene: TRBV27; J gene: TRBJ2-7; clone size: .; D gene: .
CDR3 DNA: TGTGCCAGCAGCGCGGGACACCTGAACACTGAAGCTTTCTTT; CDR3 protein: CASSAGHLNTEAFF; V gene: TRBV9; J gene: TRBJ1-1; clone size: .; D gene: .
CDR3 DNA: TGTGCCAGCAGAGGACAGGGACCATATCAGCCCCAGCATTTT; CDR3 protein: CASRGQGPYQPQHF; V gene: TRBV6-5; J gene: TRBJ1-5; clone size: .; D gene: TRBD1
CDR3 DNA: TGTGCCAGCAGCTTACCGGGACAGGGGCGCCGTAATTCACCCCTCCACTTT; CDR3 protein: CASSLPGQGRRNSPLHF; V gene: TRBV7-9; J gene: TRBJ1-6; clone size: few; D gene: TRBD1
CDR3 DNA: TGTGCCAGCAGCTTACCGGGGGGGTTCTCCTACGAGCAGTACTTC; CDR3 protein: CASSLPGGFSYEQYF; V gene: TRBV7-2; J gene: TRBJ2-7; clone size: .; D gene: TRBD2